This T cell receptor beta chain appears in the sequencing data of a study of beta chain features in type 1 diabetes. Of the isolated RNA, all was reverse transcribed, and so the sequenced material was expressed TCRB transcripts. Repertoires were generated with immunoSEQ multiplex PCR, while TCRdb's copy carries only in-frame clones and drops some. The sample carries 400,000 to 550,000 clones, about an eighth recorded once. Trimming cost V 1 base and J 0 bases, with 8 bases left between them. The CDR3 contains 15 residues. CDR1 is LGHNT and CDR2 is FRNRAP in the germline V gene. J is TRBJ2-3 and V is TRBV12-5, with D maybe TRBD2 (6 bases). Material for sequencing was naive CD4+ T cells from blood. The sequence came from a woman aged 18-29 years in good health. In DNA, the CDR3 is TGTGCTAGTGGTTTGGGGACTACTAGCACAGATACGCAGTATTTT. It translates to CASGLGTTSTDTQYF.